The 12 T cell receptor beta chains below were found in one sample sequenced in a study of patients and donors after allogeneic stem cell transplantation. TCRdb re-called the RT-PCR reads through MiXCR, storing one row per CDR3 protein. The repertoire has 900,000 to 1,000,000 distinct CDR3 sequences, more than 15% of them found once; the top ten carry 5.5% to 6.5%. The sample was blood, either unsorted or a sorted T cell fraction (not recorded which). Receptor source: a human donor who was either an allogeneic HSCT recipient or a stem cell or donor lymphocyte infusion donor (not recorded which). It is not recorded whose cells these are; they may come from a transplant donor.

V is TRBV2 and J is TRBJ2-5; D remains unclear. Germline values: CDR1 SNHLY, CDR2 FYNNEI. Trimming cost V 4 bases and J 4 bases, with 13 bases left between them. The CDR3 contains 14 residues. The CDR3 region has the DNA TGTGCCAGCAGTGCCCGGATGGGCGGAGAGACCCAGTACTTC. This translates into CASSARMGGETQYF.

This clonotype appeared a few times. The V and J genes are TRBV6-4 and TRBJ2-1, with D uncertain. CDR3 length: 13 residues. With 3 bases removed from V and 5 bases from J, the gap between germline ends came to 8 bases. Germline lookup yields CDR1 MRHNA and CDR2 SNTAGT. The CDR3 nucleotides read TGTGCCAGCAGTGAAGGACGGCACAATGAGCAGTTCTTC. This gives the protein CASSEGRHNEQFF.

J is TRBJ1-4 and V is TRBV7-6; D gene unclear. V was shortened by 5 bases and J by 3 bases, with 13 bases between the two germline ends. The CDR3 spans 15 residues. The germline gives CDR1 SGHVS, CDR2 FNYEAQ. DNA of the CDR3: TGTGCCAGCAGCCCCCTCCAGACGCCTAATGAAAAACTGTTTTTT. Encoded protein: CASSPLQTPNEKLFF.

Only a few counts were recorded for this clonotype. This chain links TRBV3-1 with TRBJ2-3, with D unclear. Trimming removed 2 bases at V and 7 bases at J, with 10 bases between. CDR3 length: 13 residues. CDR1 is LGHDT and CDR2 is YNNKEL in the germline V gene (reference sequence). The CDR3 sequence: CASSQSDRNTQYF. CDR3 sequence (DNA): TGTGCCAGCAGCCAATCGGACCGGAATACGCAGTATTTT.

CDR3 sequence (DNA): TGTGCCAGCAGCTCGGGGGCAGACAATCAGCCCCAGCATTTT. Translation: CASSSGADNQPQHF. The chain carries TRBV13 and TRBJ1-5; the D gene is possibly TRBD1 (6 bases). Germline V lookup: CDR1 PRHDT, CDR2 FYEKMQ (reference sequence). The V end lost 4 bases, the J end lost 3 bases, and 10 bases lay between the germline ends. This CDR3 is 14 amino acids long.

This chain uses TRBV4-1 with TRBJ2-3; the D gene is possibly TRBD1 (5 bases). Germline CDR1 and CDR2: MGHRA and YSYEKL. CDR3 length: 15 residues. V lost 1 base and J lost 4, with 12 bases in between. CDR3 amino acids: CASSQVYRTPDTQYF. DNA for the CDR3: TGCGCCAGCAGCCAAGTTTACAGGACGCCAGATACGCAGTATTTT.

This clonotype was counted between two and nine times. CDR3 coding DNA: TGCGCCAGCACAAGGGATCAGGAGACCCAGTACTTC. Translated: CASTRDQETQYF. J is TRBJ2-5 and V is TRBV5-1; D gene unclear. With 6 bases removed from V and 5 bases from J, the gap between germline ends came to 11 bases. CDR3 length: 12 amino acids. Germline assignment: CDR1 SGHRS and CDR2 YFSETQ.

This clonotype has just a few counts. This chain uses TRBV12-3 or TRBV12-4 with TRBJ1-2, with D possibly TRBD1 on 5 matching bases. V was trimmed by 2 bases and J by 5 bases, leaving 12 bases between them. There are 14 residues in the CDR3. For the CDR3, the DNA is TGTGCCAGCAGTTTATCGGGGCTCGGATATGGCTACACCTTC. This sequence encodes CASSLSGLGYGYTF.

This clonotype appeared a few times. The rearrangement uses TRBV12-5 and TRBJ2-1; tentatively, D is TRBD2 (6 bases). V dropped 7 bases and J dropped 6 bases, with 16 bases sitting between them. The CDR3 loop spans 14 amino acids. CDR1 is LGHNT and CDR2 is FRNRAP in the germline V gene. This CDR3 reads CASESAEGFNEQFF. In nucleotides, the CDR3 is TGTGCTAGTGAGTCTGCGGAGGGGTTCAATGAGCAGTTCTTC.

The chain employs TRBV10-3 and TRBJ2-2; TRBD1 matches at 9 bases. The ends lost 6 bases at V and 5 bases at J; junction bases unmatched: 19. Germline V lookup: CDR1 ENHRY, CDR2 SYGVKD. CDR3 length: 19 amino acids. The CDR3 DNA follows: TGTGCCATCAGACTACCCGGGACAGGGACGATGGGAAGGACCGGGGAGCTGTTTTTT. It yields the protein CAIRLPGTGTMGRTGELFF.

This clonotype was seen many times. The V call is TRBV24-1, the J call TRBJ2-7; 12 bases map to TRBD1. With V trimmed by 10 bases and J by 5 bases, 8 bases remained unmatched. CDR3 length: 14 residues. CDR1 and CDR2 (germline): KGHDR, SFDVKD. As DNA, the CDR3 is TGTGCCACTCAAAAGGGACAGGGGGCTGACGAGCAGTACTTC. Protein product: CATQKGQGADEQYF.

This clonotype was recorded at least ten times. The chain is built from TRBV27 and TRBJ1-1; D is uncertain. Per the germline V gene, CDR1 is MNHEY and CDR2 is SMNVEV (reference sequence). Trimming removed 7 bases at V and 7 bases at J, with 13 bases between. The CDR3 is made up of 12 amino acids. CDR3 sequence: CASTTPWGEAFF. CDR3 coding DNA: TGTGCCAGCACAACCCCCTGGGGTGAAGCTTTCTTT.